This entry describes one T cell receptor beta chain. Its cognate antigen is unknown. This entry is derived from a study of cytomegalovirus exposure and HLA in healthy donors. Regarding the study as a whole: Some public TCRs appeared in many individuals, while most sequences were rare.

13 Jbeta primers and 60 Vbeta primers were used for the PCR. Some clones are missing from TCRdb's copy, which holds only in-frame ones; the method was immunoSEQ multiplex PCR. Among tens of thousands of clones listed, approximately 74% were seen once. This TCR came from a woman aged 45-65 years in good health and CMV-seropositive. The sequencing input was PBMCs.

CDR3 coding DNA: TGCAGTGGAGGGGGTTACAATGAGCAGTTCTTC. Protein sequence: CSGGGYNEQFF. The chain employs TRBV20-1 and TRBJ2-1; D perhaps matches TRBD1 (6 bases). V shed 7 bases and J shed 4 bases, with 8 bases lying between them. Germline loops: CDR1 DFQATT, CDR2 SNEGSKA (reference sequence). This CDR3 is 11 amino acids long.